Below are 32 T cell receptor beta chains sequenced from a single sample in a study of vaccination effects on CD4 cells after COVID-19. Sequencing used immunoSEQ multiplex PCR; TCRdb keeps in-frame clones, though not all of them. The sample has about 59,000 clones, about 78% seen once. Under the ViraFEST assay, PBMC were stimulated with viral peptide pools so that antigen-specific CD4+ T cells expanded. Sequencing was performed afterwards. A 10-day culture period preceded the isolation of CD4+ T cells. Vaccination of participants consisted of two doses of either the BNT162b2 or mRNA-1273 vaccine. Their recognized antigens are unknown. The sequences come from CD4+ T cells from PBMCs cultured with HCoV-OC43 spike peptides, collected after COVID-19 vaccination. Subset specified: HCoV-OC43 spike overlapping peptide pool stimulation. The receptors were sampled from a human donor who received a COVID-19 vaccine.

The rearrangement links TRBV7-2 to TRBJ2-5; the D is unclear. V shed 1 base and J shed 2 bases, with 8 bases lying between them. Germline V gene sequence: CDR1 SGHTA, CDR2 FQGNSA. The CDR3 runs to 14 residues. The CDR3 sequence is CASSLEVRQETQYF. In nucleotides, the CDR3 is TGTGCCAGCAGCTTAGAAGTCAGACAAGAGACCCAGTACTTC.

As DNA, the CDR3 is TGTGCCAGCAGTGATGCGATAAACCGAGCGACAGATACGCAGTATTTT. As protein: CASSDAINRATDTQYF. The J gene is TRBJ2-3, the V gene TRBV2; D not certain. This CDR3 is built from 16 residues. Looked up from germline, CDR1 is SNHLY and CDR2 is FYNNEI. V was shortened by 3 bases and J by 3 bases, with 16 bases between the two germline ends.

This chain joins TRBV19 and TRBJ1-5; 7 positions agree with TRBD1. The germline V gene encodes CDR1 LNHDA and CDR2 SQIVND (reference sequence). V shed 8 bases, J shed 2 bases, and the junction held 6 bases outside the gene matches. The CDR3 covers 14 residues. CDR3 region: CASERQGGNQPQHF. Written as DNA, the CDR3 is TGTGCCAGTGAAAGACAGGGAGGCAATCAGCCCCAGCATTTT.

This clone was seen a few times. J is TRBJ1-2 and V is TRBV28, with TRBD1 as a possible D gene (5 bases). The germline CDR1 and CDR2 sequences are MDHEN and SYDVKM. Trimming pared 2 bases from V and 7 bases from J, leaving 11 bases between. This CDR3 is built from 13 residues. The CDR3 reads CASSLILRGGYTF. For the CDR3, the DNA is TGTGCCAGCAGTTTAATTCTGAGGGGTGGCTACACCTTC.

This clone was found a few times. V usage is TRBV21-1 and J usage is TRBJ2-5; the table calls TRBD1, which could not be checked here. TRBV21-1 is termed a pseudogene. CDR3 length: 17 amino acids. The CDR3 nucleotides are TGTGCCAGCACCAAAAGGGTGAAGACAGGGGTCCAAGAGACCCAGTACTTC. Translated: CASTKRVKTGVQETQYF.

The rearrangement joins TRBV3-1 (or the pseudogene TRBV3-2) to TRBJ2-1, with 10 positions matching TRBD2. J was trimmed by 8 bases and V by 3 bases; bases with no gene match: 7. Germline values: CDR1 LGHDT, CDR2 YNNKEL (reference sequence). The CDR3 sequence is 15 residues long. The DNA of the CDR3 is TGTGCCAGCAGCCAGGCCAGGACTAGCGGTCATGAGCAGTTCTTC. It specifies CASSQARTSGHEQFF.

V usage is TRBV7-9 and J usage is TRBJ2-4, with D perhaps matching TRBD1 (6 bases). This CDR3 has 17 residues. V shed 1 base and J shed 0 bases, with 13 bases lying between them. Per the germline V gene, CDR1 is SEHNR and CDR2 is FQNEAQ (reference sequence). CDR3 residues: CASSLVTGKLAKNIQYF. The CDR3 DNA reads TGTGCCAGCAGCTTAGTTACAGGGAAATTAGCCAAAAACATTCAGTACTTC.

The chain has TRBV24-1 and TRBJ1-6; D possibly corresponds to TRBD1 (6 bases). The CDR3 contains 17 residues. Between the trimmed V and J ends, which lost 9 bases and 5 bases, there was a span of 22 bases. The germline gives CDR1 KGHDR, CDR2 SFDVKD. CDR3 amino acids: CATSIPGQGAHNSPLHF. CDR3 sequence (DNA): TGTGCCACCTCGATCCCGGGACAAGGTGCCCATAATTCACCCCTCCACTTT.

A single count supports this clone. The chain recombines TRBV7-9 with TRBJ2-5; 14 positions agree with TRBD2. The CDR3 contains 16 residues. Germline assignment: CDR1 SEHNR and CDR2 FQNEAQ (reference sequence). With 5 bases clipped from V and 4 bases from J, the junction kept 6 bases outside the gene matches. CDR3 loop: CASSETGTSGGETQYF. The CDR3 DNA reads TGTGCCAGCAGCGAAACCGGGACTAGCGGGGGAGAGACCCAGTACTTC.

This chain joins TRBV18 and TRBJ2-2; D not certain. The CDR3 contains 14 residues. Germline lookup yields CDR1 KGHSH and CDR2 LQKENI. Trimming removed 2 bases at V and 6 bases at J, with 10 bases between. The CDR3, as DNA: TGTGCCAGCTCACCAGGGATTACGGCCGGGGAGCTGTTTTTT. Its translation: CASSPGITAGELFF.

In this sample, this clone turned up a few times. The rearrangement uses TRBV18 and TRBJ1-1; D is uncertain. V lost 1 base to trimming and J lost 2 bases, with 8 bases between them. The CDR3 loop spans 14 amino acids. Germline CDR1 reads KGHSH; CDR2 reads LQKENI. This CDR3 is CASSPQASNTEAFF. DNA of the CDR3: TGTGCCAGCTCACCACAAGCAAGTAACACTGAAGCTTTCTTT.

The chain has TRBV27 and TRBJ2-1; 7 bases are a match to TRBD2. Germline lookup yields CDR1 MNHEY and CDR2 SMNVEV (reference sequence). This CDR3 is 14 amino acids long. V was pared by 3 bases and J by 3 bases, with 2 bases of the junction left unmatched. Here the CDR3 DNA reads TGTGCCAGCAGTTTTGCGGGGGACTACAATGAGCAGTTCTTC. Protein: CASSFAGDYNEQFF.

The CDR3 region is CASSLVLPTEAFF. Here the CDR3 DNA reads TGTGCCAGCAGTTTAGTTTTACCCACTGAAGCTTTCTTT. V is TRBV28 and J is TRBJ1-1; no clear D. Germline V lookup: CDR1 MDHEN, CDR2 SYDVKM. The CDR3 is made up of 13 amino acids. Between the trimmed V and J ends, which lost 2 bases and 4 bases, there was a span of 8 bases.

This clone was detected a few times. The chain carries TRBV4-1 and TRBJ1-1; no clear D. CDR1 is MGHRA and CDR2 is YSYEKL in the germline V gene. Trimming stripped 3 bases from V and 1 base from J, with 9 bases between. This CDR3 is built from 14 residues. As DNA, the CDR3 is TGCGCCAGCAGCCAGGCTTCAGCGAACACTGAAGCTTTCTTT. Translation gives CASSQASANTEAFF.

The chain combines TRBV24-1 with TRBJ2-1; tentatively, D is TRBD1 (7 bases). Germline CDR1 and CDR2: KGHDR and SFDVKD. V lost 3 bases and J lost 7, with 15 bases in between. The CDR3 contains 15 residues. This CDR3 reads CATSDPRAGGNEQFF. CDR3 sequence (DNA): TGTGCCACCAGTGATCCTAGGGCAGGGGGGAATGAGCAGTTCTTC.

The table lists this clone with a few counts. The rearrangement joins TRBV10-3 to TRBJ2-2; D is possibly TRBD1 or TRBD2 (7 bases each). The CDR3 covers 16 residues. Germline V gives CDR1 ENHRY, CDR2 SYGVKD. V lost 5 bases to trimming and J lost 5 bases, with 18 bases between them. The CDR3 region is CAISKETGRETGELFF. Here the CDR3 DNA reads TGTGCCATCAGTAAAGAGACAGGGAGGGAAACCGGGGAGCTGTTTTTT.

The V and J genes are TRBV1 and TRBJ1-2. TRBV1 constitutes a pseudogene. The CDR3 contains 17 residues. For the CDR3, the DNA is TGCACCAGCAGCCAAGATTATGAGACCCCAGCTAACTATGGCTACACCTTC. Its protein is CTSSQDYETPANYGYTF.

The chain links TRBV18 to TRBJ1-5; possible D gene TRBD1, 5 bases. The germline V and J ends were trimmed by 3 bases and 5 bases, with 17 bases remaining between them. Looked up from germline, CDR1 is KGHSH and CDR2 is LQKENI. CDR3 length: 16 residues. CDR3 nucleotide sequence: TGTGCCAGCTCACCCTCCGGGGGGGGAAGGGATCAGCCCCAGCATTTT. Its translation is CASSPSGGGRDQPQHF.

The chain couples TRBV19 to TRBJ2-4; 7 positions agree with TRBD1. Germline trimming cut 4 bases from V and 2 bases from J; bases unmatched to any gene: 2. The germline CDR1 and CDR2 sequences are LNHDA and SQIVND (reference sequence). The CDR3 spans 14 residues. The DNA for the CDR3 is TGTGCCAGTAGTAGACAGGGTACCAAAAACATTCAGTACTTC. Encoded protein: CASSRQGTKNIQYF.

The chain has TRBV7-2 and TRBJ1-1; D perhaps matches TRBD1 (6 bases). The CDR3 sequence is 16 residues long. Trimming removed 5 bases at V and 0 bases at J, with 16 bases between. Per germline, CDR1 SGHTA and CDR2 FQGNSA. The CDR3 region has the DNA TGTGCCAGCAGCAATGGTGGGGGGCGATTGAACACTGAAGCTTTCTTT. Protein product: CASSNGGGRLNTEAFF.

The chain uses TRBV7-2 and TRBJ1-1, with D possibly being TRBD1 (6 bases). Per germline, CDR1 SGHTA and CDR2 FQGNSA. Trimming stripped 7 bases from V and 7 bases from J, with 13 bases between. The CDR3 is made up of 12 amino acids. The CDR3: CASTQGGVEAFF. DNA for the CDR3: TGTGCCAGCACCCAAGGGGGGGTTGAAGCTTTCTTT.

This sequence joins TRBV7-2 and TRBJ2-2; 7 positions agree with TRBD1. CDR3 size: 16 residues. Germline assignment: CDR1 SGHTA and CDR2 FQGNSA. V shed 1 base and J 2 bases; nucleotides not matched to a gene: 4. The CDR3 spells CASSLGQGVNTGELFF. CDR3 nucleotide sequence: TGTGCCAGCAGCTTAGGGCAGGGGGTTAACACCGGGGAGCTGTTTTTT.

The CDR3 loop is CASSQGDNGYTF. The CDR3 region has the DNA TGTGCCAGCAGCCAAGGGGATAATGGCTACACCTTC. The gene calls are TRBV3-1 (or the pseudogene TRBV3-2) and TRBJ1-2; D ambiguous. The CDR3 loop spans 12 amino acids. Trimming cost V 1 base and J 6 bases, with 6 bases left between them. The germline V gene has CDR1 LGHDT and CDR2 YNNKEL (reference sequence).

The V gene is TRBV2, the J gene TRBJ2-3; the D gene is possibly TRBD2 (5 bases). Germline CDR1 is SNHLY and CDR2 is FYNNEI. V was clipped by 7 bases and J by 0 bases, with 11 bases between them. The CDR3 sequence is 14 residues long. The CDR3 coding sequence is TGTGCCAGCATCCGGCGGGCAAGCACAGATACGCAGTATTTT. This sequence encodes CASIRRASTDTQYF.

The chain recombines TRBV19 with TRBJ1-6; 7 bases are shared with TRBD1. The ends lost 6 bases at V and 3 bases at J; junction bases unmatched: 2. The CDR3 length is 14 residues. The germline V gene has CDR1 LNHDA and CDR2 SQIVND (reference sequence). Here the CDR3 reads CASSAGGYNSPLHF. CDR3 bases: TGTGCCAGTAGCGCAGGGGGCTATAATTCACCCCTCCACTTT.

This CDR3 reads CASSHPGTEKLFF. The CDR3 bases are TGCGCCAGCAGCCACCCCGGAACGGAAAAACTGTTTTTT. This chain joins TRBV4-3 and TRBJ1-4; D is unclear. The V end lost 3 bases, the J end lost 8 bases, and 10 bases lay between the germline ends. Germline-derived CDR1 and CDR2 are LGHNA and YSLEER. CDR3 length: 13 amino acids.

CDR3 loop: CASSLDPNSGYTF. The CDR3 coding sequence is TGTGCCAGCAGCTTAGACCCGAACAGCGGCTACACCTTC. The J gene is TRBJ1-2, the V gene TRBV7-2, with no clear D. CDR1 SGHTA and CDR2 FQGNSA come from the germline V gene. V shed 1 base and J shed 8 bases, with 11 bases lying between them. There are 13 residues in the CDR3.

The genes are TRBV5-4 and TRBJ2-5; maybe TRBD1 (5 bases). Germline CDR1 is SGHNT and CDR2 is YYREEE (reference sequence). This CDR3 comprises 13 residues. Between the trimmed V and J ends, which lost 2 bases and 5 bases, there was a span of 10 bases. In DNA, the CDR3 is TGTGCCAGCAGCTTAGGGGATAGGGAGACCCAGTACTTC. Translated, it gives CASSLGDRETQYF.

V gene TRBV18 combines with J gene TRBJ1-1; D gene ambiguous. CDR3 length equals 15 residues. Germline V gene sequence: CDR1 KGHSH, CDR2 LQKENI. The V end lost 0 bases, the J end lost 5 bases, and 13 bases lay between the germline ends. The CDR3 loop reads CASSPPLGRRTEAFF. CDR3 nucleotides: TGTGCCAGCTCACCACCCCTCGGGCGACGGACTGAAGCTTTCTTT.

Here the CDR3 reads CAWSQDRVSGNQPQHF. The DNA of the CDR3 is TGTGCCTGGAGTCAAGACAGGGTGAGCGGAAATCAGCCCCAGCATTTT. This chain uses TRBV30 with TRBJ1-5; 7 nucleotides match TRBD1. With V trimmed by 2 bases and J by 4 bases, 11 bases remained unmatched. The germline CDR1 and CDR2 sequences are GTSNPN and SVGIG (reference sequence). The CDR3 is 16 amino acids.

V is TRBV6-5 and J is TRBJ1-3; the D gene is possibly TRBD1 (5 bases). Germline V gene lookup returns CDR1 MNHEY and CDR2 SVGAGI. The CDR3 sequence is 14 residues long. V lost 6 bases and J lost 5, with 14 bases in between. This chain's CDR3 is CASSGGVRRNTIYF. DNA of the CDR3: TGTGCCAGCAGCGGAGGGGTAAGAAGAAACACCATATATTTT.

In this sample, this clone turned up a few times. The chain employs TRBV6-6 and TRBJ1-5; no firm D call. The V gene lost 6 bases and the J gene lost 4 bases, with 10 bases spanning the gap. CDR3 length: 13 residues. Germline assignment: CDR1 MNHNY and CDR2 SVGAGI (reference sequence). CDR3 nucleotide sequence: TGTGCCAGCAGCAGGAGAATTAATCAGCCCCAGCATTTT. Translation gives CASSRRINQPQHF.